This is a list of T cell receptor beta chains from one sample in a study of T cells in Graves' hyperthyroidism and ophthalmopathy. TCRdb fed the multiplex PCR reads into MiXCR, producing one record per CDR3 protein. The profile shows roughly 570,000 distinct CDR3 sequences, around a sixth of them singletons. Sequenced: blood. The receptors here all came from a woman under 40 with Graves' hyperthyroidism. Each CDR3 is given with its conserved first and last residue. Fields, in order: V gene, D gene, CDR3 protein. A D gene is named only where the DNA matches it firmly.

TRBV28 NA CASIPGYSTYEQYF
TRBV30 NA CAWSVGTRNQPQHF
TRBV7-3 NA CASSLTGSGNAFF
TRBV27 NA CAIARGPSYEQYF
TRBV19 NA CASRQPGGRTPQHF
TRBV12-3/TRBV12-4 NA CASLRLSGSPPYNEQFF
TRBV6-1 TRBD1 CASSEAPGGQETQYF
TRBV10-3 NA CAISESPGNTIYF
TRBV11-2 NA CASSTGRLWGLTGELFF
TRBV6-1 NA CASTSNGLVWVGTEAFF
TRBV25-1 NA CASSEFRRQETQYF
TRBV20-1 TRBD2 CSASLLATSGDTQYF